This T cell receptor (beta chain) originates from a study of technical replicates of blood from several donors. The data were produced by immunoSEQ multiplex PCR, yet TCRdb's version contains in-frame clones alone and is incomplete. The sample has some 90,000 clones; 95% are singletons. The junction had 5 bases not matched to a gene; V was cut back by 4 bases and J by 3 bases. Per the germline V gene, CDR1 is MDHEN and CDR2 is SYDVKM. This CDR3 is 14 amino acids long. The clonotype originates from a human donor in good health. The specimen sequenced was T cells isolated from PBMCs. This chain links TRBV28 with TRBJ2-5; 7 nucleotides align to TRBD2. CDR3 residues: CASSYLADKETQYF. CDR3 DNA sequence: TGTGCCAGCAGTTACCTAGCGGATAAAGAGACCCAGTACTTC.